These 19 T cell receptor beta chains originate from one sample sequenced in a study of cytomegalovirus exposure and HLA in healthy donors. PCR amplification relied on 60 Vbeta primers (plus 13 Jbeta primers). Libraries were prepared by immunoSEQ multiplex PCR; TCRdb keeps only in-frame clonotypes and omits some of them. Of fewer than 200,000 clones listed, 70% to 80% are singletons. Sequencing was performed on PBMCs. These receptors were taken from a middle-aged man in good health and CMV-seronegative.

The V call is TRBV7-6, the J call TRBJ1-3; D possibly corresponds to TRBD1 (5 bases). Trimming removed 6 bases from V and 2 bases from J, with 11 bases in between. The germline V gene encodes CDR1 SGHVS and CDR2 FNYEAQ. The CDR3 is 14 amino acids. CDR3 in amino acids: CASRRGSPGNTIYF. The CDR3 DNA reads TGTGCCAGCAGGCGGGGGAGCCCTGGAAACACCATATATTTT.

The CDR3 region has the DNA TGTGCCAGCAGCTTAGCGACAGGGCTAAGCTCCTATAATTCACCCCTCCACTTT. It specifies CASSLATGLSSYNSPLHF. This sequence joins TRBV7-6 and TRBJ1-6, with TRBD1 identical over 7 bases. CDR1 SGHVS and CDR2 FNYEAQ come from the germline V gene. V trimming: 0 bases; J trimming: 0 bases; junction bases outside the gene matches: 5. There are 18 residues in the CDR3. The complete variable domain, with remaining parts taken from reference TRBV7-6 and TRBJ1-6, reads GAGVSQSPRYKVTKRGQDVALRCDPISGHVSLYWYRQALGQGPEFLTYFNYEAQQDKSGLPNDRFSAERPEGSISTLTIQRTEQRDSAMYRCASSLATGLSSYNSPLHFGNGTRLTVT.

Only a few counts were recorded for this clone. The chain is built from TRBV5-1 and TRBJ2-7, with D tentatively TRBD1 (6 bases). Germline values: CDR1 SGHRS, CDR2 YFSETQ. There are 13 residues in the CDR3. V lost 4 bases and J 9 bases, leaving 17 bases between the germline ends. The CDR3 DNA reads TGCGCCAGCAGCGGACCGGGCAGGGGATTGCAGTACTTC. Protein sequence: CASSGPGRGLQYF. Based on the CDR3 plus reference TRBV5-1 and TRBJ2-7, the full variable domain is KAGVTQTPRYLIKTRGQQVTLSCSPISGHRSVSWYQQTPGQGLQFLFEYFSETQRNKGNFPGRFSGRQFSNSRSEMNVSTLELGDSALYLCASSGPGRGLQYFGPGTRLTVT.

This clone has just a few counts. The chain links TRBV28 to TRBJ2-5, with D possibly being TRBD1 (6 bases). CDR1 is MDHEN and CDR2 is SYDVKM in the germline V gene. The CDR3 runs to 14 residues. Between the trimmed V and J ends, which lost 5 bases and 1 base, there was a span of 11 bases. CDR3 residues: CASSPRGTQETQYF. The CDR3 coding sequence is TGTGCCAGCAGTCCCAGGGGTACCCAAGAGACCCAGTACTTC.

The chain uses TRBV5-1 and TRBJ2-1; 10 bases fit TRBD1. CDR1 and CDR2 from the germline V gene are SGHRS and YFSETQ. With V trimmed by 0 bases and J by 8 bases, 8 bases remained unmatched. This CDR3 comprises 16 residues. The CDR3 sequence is CASSLGGTGVPDEQFF. CDR3 sequence (DNA): TGCGCCAGCAGCTTGGGCGGGACAGGGGTCCCGGATGAGCAGTTCTTC. Filled out from reference TRBV5-1 and TRBJ2-1, the complete variable domain reads KAGVTQTPRYLIKTRGQQVTLSCSPISGHRSVSWYQQTPGQGLQFLFEYFSETQRNKGNFPGRFSGRQFSNSRSEMNVSTLELGDSALYLCASSLGGTGVPDEQFFGPGTRLTVL.

J is TRBJ1-1 and V is TRBV5-1, with D maybe TRBD1 (5 bases). V was cut by 4 bases and J by 11 bases, with 18 bases left in between. Germline CDR1 reads SGHRS; CDR2 reads YFSETQ. The CDR3 runs 13 residues. CDR3 nucleotides: TGCGCCAGCAGCCCCTCCTCAAGGGGTGACGCTTTCTTT. Translated, it gives CASSPSSRGDAFF.

The DNA of the CDR3 is TGTGCCAGCAGCCCCTCGACTAGCGGGAGAAACACAGATACGCAGTATTTT. Translation: CASSPSTSGRNTDTQYF. The chain is built from TRBV5-4 and TRBJ2-3; 12 nucleotides align to TRBD2. From germline, CDR1 is SGHNT and CDR2 YYREEE (reference sequence). The CDR3 loop spans 17 amino acids. V shed 4 bases and J 2 bases; nucleotides not matched to a gene: 8.

The chain joins TRBV15 to TRBJ1-5, with D tentatively TRBD1 (5 bases). The V gene lost 2 bases and the J gene lost 1 base, with 6 bases spanning the gap. This CDR3 has 14 amino acids. CDR1 is LNHNV, CDR2 YYDKDF, per germline (reference sequence). CDR3 sequence: CATSRQGSNQPQHF. In DNA form, the CDR3 reads TGTGCCACCAGCAGACAGGGAAGCAATCAGCCCCAGCATTTT.

This clone was observed a single time. V and J are TRBV10-1 and TRBJ2-7, with D possibly being TRBD1 (5 bases). The CDR3 runs 15 residues. V lost 4 bases and J lost 5, with 18 bases in between. Germline assignment: CDR1 WNHNN and CDR2 SYGVQD (reference sequence). CDR3 loop: CASSVKEGAVHEQYF. DNA of the CDR3: TGCGCCAGCAGTGTTAAAGAAGGGGCCGTCCACGAGCAGTACTTC.

This chain connects TRBV7-9 to TRBJ2-1; possibly TRBD2 for D (6 bases). Germline assignment: CDR1 SEHNR and CDR2 FQNEAQ (reference sequence). Trimming shortened V by 1 base and J by 9 bases, and 22 bases separated the two germline ends. The CDR3 is made up of 17 amino acids. CDR3 sequence reads: CASSLVSGGTRRSEQFF. The CDR3 DNA sequence: TGTGCCAGCAGCTTAGTGTCAGGAGGGACCCGTAGGTCTGAGCAGTTCTTC.

The chain uses TRBV28 and TRBJ2-7; D might be TRBD1 (5 bases). V lost 6 bases and J lost 1, with 16 bases in between. Germline V CDR1 and CDR2: MDHEN, SYDVKM. This CDR3 spans 15 amino acids. CDR3 coding DNA: TGTGCCAGCAGCTCCCCAGGGAACCCTTCCTACGAGCAGTACTTC. Translating gives CASSSPGNPSYEQYF.

This chain joins TRBV15 and TRBJ2-7, with 15 bases fitting TRBD2. The CDR3 is 16 amino acids. From germline, CDR1 is LNHNV and CDR2 YYDKDF (reference sequence). Losses at the gene ends were 0 bases for V and 6 bases for J; bases not matched to a gene: 3. In DNA, the CDR3 is TGTGCCACCAGCAGAGATCGGACTAGCGGGAGGGGCGAGCAGTACTTC. Residues: CATSRDRTSGRGEQYF.

The J gene is TRBJ2-7, the V gene TRBV11-2, with 14 nucleotides matching TRBD2. The CDR3 is 17 amino acids. Trimming at V came to 2 bases and at J to 6 bases, leaving 9 bases not matched to a gene. The germline gives CDR1 SGHAT, CDR2 FQNNGV. As DNA, the CDR3 is TGTGCCAGCAGCTTATCGGGACTAGCGGGAGTGGGAAGCGAGCAGTACTTC. It translates to CASSLSGLAGVGSEQYF.

In this sample, this clone turned up a few times. A far larger clone is one nucleotide away, so this likely arose from a read error. V usage is TRBV29-1 and J usage is TRBJ1-1, with D possibly matching TRBD1 (6 bases). Germline CDR1 SQVTM, CDR2 ANQGSEA. This CDR3 has 11 residues. The CDR3 sequence is CSVQGNTEAIF. The CDR3, as DNA: TGCAGCGTACAGGGTAACACTGAAGCTATCTTT.

This clone was found a few times. The chain recombines TRBV5-4 with TRBJ2-7; 9 nucleotides agree with TRBD1. This CDR3 comprises 15 residues. Trimming cost V 4 bases and J 6 bases; bases outside gene matches: 11. Germline CDR1 reads SGHNT; CDR2 reads YYREEE (reference sequence). The CDR3 DNA sequence: TGTGCCAGCAGCCCGCGGTCCGGGACAGGGCTCGAGCAGTACTTC. This encodes CASSPRSGTGLEQYF. The complete variable domain, with remaining parts taken from reference TRBV5-4 and TRBJ2-7, reads ETGVTQSPTHLIKTRGQQVTLRCSSQSGHNTVSWYQQALGQGPQFIFQYYREEENGRGNFPPRFSGLQFPNYSSELNVNALELDDSALYLCASSPRSGTGLEQYFGPGTRLTVT.

V usage is TRBV19 and J usage is TRBJ2-7, with a possible D match to TRBD2 (6 bases). Trimming took off 6 bases at V and 2 bases at J, with 14 bases between the two ends. CDR1 is LNHDA and CDR2 is SQIVND in the germline V gene (reference sequence). The CDR3 covers 14 residues. CDR3 DNA: TGTGCCAGTAGCTTGGGTAGCGGCACCTACGAGCAGTACTTC. Amino acids: CASSLGSGTYEQYF.

The chain is built from TRBV5-6 and TRBJ2-5; D possibly corresponds to TRBD1 (6 bases). The V and J ends lost 4 bases and 4 bases respectively, with 11 bases between them. This CDR3 has 13 amino acids. Germline assignment: CDR1 SGHDT and CDR2 YYEEEE. CDR3 nucleotides: TGTGCCAGCAGCAGGACAGAGGGAGAGACCCAGTACTTC. It encodes CASSRTEGETQYF.

The rearrangement joins TRBV6-1 to TRBJ1-1; possible D gene TRBD1, 5 bases. The ends were cut back, 0 bases at V and 5 bases at J, with 7 bases in the middle. This CDR3 region has 13 residues. Germline V lookup: CDR1 MNHNS, CDR2 SASEGT. The CDR3 spells CASSEARGTEAFF. Written as DNA, the CDR3 is TGTGCCAGCAGTGAAGCACGGGGGACTGAAGCTTTCTTT.

The J gene is TRBJ2-1, the V gene TRBV16, with 10 bases matching TRBD2. J was trimmed by 0 bases and V by 3 bases; bases with no gene match: 2. This CDR3 comprises 16 residues. Germline V lookup: CDR1 KGHSY, CDR2 FQNENV. CDR3 amino acids: CASSQSSGSSYNEQFF. In DNA form, the CDR3 reads TGTGCCAGCAGCCAGTCTAGCGGGAGCTCCTACAATGAGCAGTTCTTC.